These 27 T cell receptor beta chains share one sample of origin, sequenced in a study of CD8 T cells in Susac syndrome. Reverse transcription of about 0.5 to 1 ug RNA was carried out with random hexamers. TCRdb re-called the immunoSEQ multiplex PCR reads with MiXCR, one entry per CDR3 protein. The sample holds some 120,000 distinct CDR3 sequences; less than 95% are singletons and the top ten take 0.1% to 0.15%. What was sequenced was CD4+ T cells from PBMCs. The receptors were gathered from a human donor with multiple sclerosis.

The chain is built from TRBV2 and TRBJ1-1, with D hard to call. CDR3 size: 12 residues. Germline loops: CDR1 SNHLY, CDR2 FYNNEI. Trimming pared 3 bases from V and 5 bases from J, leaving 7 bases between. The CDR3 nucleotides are TGTGCCAGCAGTGATGGAGGAACTGAAGCTTTCTTT. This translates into CASSDGGTEAFF.

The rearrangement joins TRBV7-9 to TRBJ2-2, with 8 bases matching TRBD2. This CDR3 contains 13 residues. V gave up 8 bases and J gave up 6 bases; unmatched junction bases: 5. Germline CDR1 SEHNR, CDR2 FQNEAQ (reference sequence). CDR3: CASLRTSPGELFF. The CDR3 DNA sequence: TGTGCCAGCCTACGGACTAGCCCCGGGGAGCTGTTTTTT.

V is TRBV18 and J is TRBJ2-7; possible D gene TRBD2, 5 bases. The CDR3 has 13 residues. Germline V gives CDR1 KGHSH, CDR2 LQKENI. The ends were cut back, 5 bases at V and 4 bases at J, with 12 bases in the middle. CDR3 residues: CASSMTREYEQYF. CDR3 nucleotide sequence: TGTGCCAGCTCAATGACGAGGGAGTACGAGCAGTACTTC. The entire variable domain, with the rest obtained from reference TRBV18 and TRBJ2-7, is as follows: NAGVMQNPRHLVRRRGQEARLRCSPMKGHSHVYWYRQLPEEGLKFMVYLQKENIIDESGMPKERFSAEFPKEGPSILRIQQVVRGDSAAYFCASSMTREYEQYFGPGTRLTVT.

CDR3 loop: CASSRTGTGGLETQYF. In nucleotides, the CDR3 is TGTGCCAGCAGTAGAACCGGGACAGGGGGCTTAGAGACCCAGTACTTC. The V call is TRBV6-6, the J call TRBJ2-5; 12 bases are a match to TRBD1. This CDR3 contains 16 residues. Germline V gives CDR1 MNHNY, CDR2 SVGAGI (reference sequence). V shed 5 bases, J shed 4 bases, and the junction held 8 bases outside the gene matches.

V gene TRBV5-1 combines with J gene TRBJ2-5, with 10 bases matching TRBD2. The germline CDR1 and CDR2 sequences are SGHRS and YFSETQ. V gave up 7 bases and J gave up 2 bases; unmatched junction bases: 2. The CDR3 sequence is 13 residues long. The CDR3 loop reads CASGAGGQETQYF. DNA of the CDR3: TGCGCCAGCGGAGCGGGAGGGCAAGAGACCCAGTACTTC.

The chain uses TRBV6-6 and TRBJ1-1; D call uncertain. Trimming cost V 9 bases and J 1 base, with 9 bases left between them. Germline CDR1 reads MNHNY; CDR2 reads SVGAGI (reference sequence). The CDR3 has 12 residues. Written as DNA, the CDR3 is TGTGCCAGTTTGGTGAGGAACACTGAAGCTTTCTTT. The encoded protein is CASLVRNTEAFF.

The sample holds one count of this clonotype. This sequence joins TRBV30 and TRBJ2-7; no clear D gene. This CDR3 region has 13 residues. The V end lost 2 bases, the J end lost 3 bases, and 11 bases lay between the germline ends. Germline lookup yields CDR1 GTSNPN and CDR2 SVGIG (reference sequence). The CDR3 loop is CAWSPSGFYEQYF. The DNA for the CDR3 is TGTGCCTGGAGTCCTAGTGGATTCTACGAGCAGTACTTC. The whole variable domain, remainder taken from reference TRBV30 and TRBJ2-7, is SQTIHQWPATLVQPVGSPLSLECTVEGTSNPNLYWYRQAAGRGLQLLFYSVGIGQISSEVPQNLSASRPQDRQFILSSKKLLLSDSGFYLCAWSPSGFYEQYFGPGTRLTVT.

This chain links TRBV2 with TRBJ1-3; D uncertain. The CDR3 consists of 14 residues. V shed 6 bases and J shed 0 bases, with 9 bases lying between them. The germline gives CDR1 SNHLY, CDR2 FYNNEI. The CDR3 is CASRLQRSGNTIYF. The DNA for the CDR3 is TGTGCCAGCAGGTTGCAACGCTCTGGAAACACCATATATTTT.

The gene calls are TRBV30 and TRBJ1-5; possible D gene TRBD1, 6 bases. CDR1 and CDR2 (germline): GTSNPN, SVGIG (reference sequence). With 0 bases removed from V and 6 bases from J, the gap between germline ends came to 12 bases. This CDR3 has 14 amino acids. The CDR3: CAWSVSQGSQPQHF. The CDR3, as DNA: TGTGCCTGGAGTGTAAGTCAGGGGAGTCAGCCCCAGCATTTT. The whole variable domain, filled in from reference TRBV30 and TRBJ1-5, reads SQTIHQWPATLVQPVGSPLSLECTVEGTSNPNLYWYRQAAGRGLQLLFYSVGIGQISSEVPQNLSASRPQDRQFILSSKKLLLSDSGFYLCAWSVSQGSQPQHFGDGTRLSIL.

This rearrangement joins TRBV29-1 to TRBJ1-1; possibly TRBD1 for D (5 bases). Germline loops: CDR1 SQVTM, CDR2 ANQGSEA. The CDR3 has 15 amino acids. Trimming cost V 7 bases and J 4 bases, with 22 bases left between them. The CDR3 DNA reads TGCAGCGCCATCGTGCTCCCAGGGTTGGCCACTGAAGCTTTCTTT. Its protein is CSAIVLPGLATEAFF.

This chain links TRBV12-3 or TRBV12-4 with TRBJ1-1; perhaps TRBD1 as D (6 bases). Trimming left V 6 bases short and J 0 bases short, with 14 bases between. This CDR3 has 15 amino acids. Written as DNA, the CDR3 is TGTGCCAGCAGCAGAGGGGGGGTTATGAACACTGAAGCTTTCTTT. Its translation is CASSRGGVMNTEAFF.

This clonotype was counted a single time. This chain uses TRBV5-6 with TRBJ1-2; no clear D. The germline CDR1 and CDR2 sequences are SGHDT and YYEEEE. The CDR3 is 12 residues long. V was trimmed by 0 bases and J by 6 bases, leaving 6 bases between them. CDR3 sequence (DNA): TGTGCCAGCAGCTTGGGCAGCGATGGCTACACCTTC. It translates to CASSLGSDGYTF.

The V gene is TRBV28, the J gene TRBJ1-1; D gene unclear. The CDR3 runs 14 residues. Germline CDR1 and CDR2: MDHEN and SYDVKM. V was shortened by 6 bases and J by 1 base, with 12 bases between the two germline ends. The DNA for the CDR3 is TGTGCCAGCAGCCCCGGGGTCAAGAACACTGAAGCTTTCTTT. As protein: CASSPGVKNTEAFF.

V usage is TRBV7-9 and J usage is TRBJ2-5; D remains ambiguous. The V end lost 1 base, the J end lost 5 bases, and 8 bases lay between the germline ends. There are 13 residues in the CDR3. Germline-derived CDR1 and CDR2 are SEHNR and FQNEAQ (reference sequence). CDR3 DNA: TGTGCCAGCAGCTTAGACGGTAGCGAGACCCAGTACTTC. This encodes CASSLDGSETQYF.

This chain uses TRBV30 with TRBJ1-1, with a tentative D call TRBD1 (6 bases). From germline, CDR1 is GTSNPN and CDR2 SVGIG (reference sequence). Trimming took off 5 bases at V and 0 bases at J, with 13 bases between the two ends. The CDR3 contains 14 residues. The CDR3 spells CAWSTGTVNTEAFF. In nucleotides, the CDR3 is TGTGCCTGGTCCACAGGGACGGTGAACACTGAAGCTTTCTTT.

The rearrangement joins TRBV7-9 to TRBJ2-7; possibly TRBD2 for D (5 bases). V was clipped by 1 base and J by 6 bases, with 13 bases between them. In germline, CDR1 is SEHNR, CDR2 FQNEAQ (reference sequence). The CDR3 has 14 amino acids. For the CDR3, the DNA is TGTGCCAGCAGCTTAGTAGGTCTAGGAGGCGAGCAGTACTTC. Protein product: CASSLVGLGGEQYF. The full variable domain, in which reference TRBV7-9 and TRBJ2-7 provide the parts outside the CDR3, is DTGVSQNPRHKITKRGQNVTFRCDPISEHNRLYWYRQTLGQGPEFLTYFQNEAQLEKSRLLSDRFSAERPKGSFSTLEIQRTEQGDSAMYLCASSLVGLGGEQYFGPGTRLTVT.

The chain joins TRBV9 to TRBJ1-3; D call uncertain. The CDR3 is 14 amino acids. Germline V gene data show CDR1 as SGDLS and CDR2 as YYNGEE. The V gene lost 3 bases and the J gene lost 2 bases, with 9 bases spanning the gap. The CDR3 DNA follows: TGTGCCAGCAGCGCCGAGGTGCCTGGAAACACCATATATTTT. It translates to CASSAEVPGNTIYF. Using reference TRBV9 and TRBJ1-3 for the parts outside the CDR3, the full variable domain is DSGVTQTPKHLITATGQRVTLRCSPRSGDLSVYWYQQSLDQGLQFLIQYYNGEERAKGNILERFSAQQFPDLHSELNLSSLELGDSALYFCASSAEVPGNTIYFGEGSWLTVV.

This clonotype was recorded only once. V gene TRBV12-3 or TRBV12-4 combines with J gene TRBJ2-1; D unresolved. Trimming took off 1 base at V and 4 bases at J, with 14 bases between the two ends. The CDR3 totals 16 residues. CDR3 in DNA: TGTGCCAGCAGTTTAGTACCCCCAGGCGGTTACAATGAGCAGTTCTTC. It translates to CASSLVPPGGYNEQFF.

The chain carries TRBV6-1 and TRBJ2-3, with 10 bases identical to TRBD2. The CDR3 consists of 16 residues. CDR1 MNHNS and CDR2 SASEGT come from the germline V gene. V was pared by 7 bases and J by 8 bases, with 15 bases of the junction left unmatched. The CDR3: CASTPSWSGGAGTQYF. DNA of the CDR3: TGTGCCAGCACCCCCAGTTGGAGCGGGGGGGCGGGTACGCAGTATTTT.

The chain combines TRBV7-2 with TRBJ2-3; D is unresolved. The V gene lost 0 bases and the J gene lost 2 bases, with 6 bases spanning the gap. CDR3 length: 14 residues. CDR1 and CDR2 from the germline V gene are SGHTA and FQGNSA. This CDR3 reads CASSLAELTDTQYF. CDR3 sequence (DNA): TGTGCCAGCAGCTTAGCGGAGCTCACAGATACGCAGTATTTT.

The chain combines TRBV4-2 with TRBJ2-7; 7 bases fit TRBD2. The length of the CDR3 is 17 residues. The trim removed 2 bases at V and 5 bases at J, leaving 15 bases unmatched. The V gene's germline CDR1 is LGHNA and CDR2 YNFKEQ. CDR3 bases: TGTGCCAGCAGCCAATGGGGGGGGGATCCGAAGGCCCACGAGCAGTACTTC. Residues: CASSQWGGDPKAHEQYF.

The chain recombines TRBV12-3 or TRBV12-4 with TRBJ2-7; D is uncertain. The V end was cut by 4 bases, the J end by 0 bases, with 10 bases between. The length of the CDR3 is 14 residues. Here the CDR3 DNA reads TGTGCCAGCAGTTCTTACCGGTCCTCCTACGAGCAGTACTTC. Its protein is CASSSYRSSYEQYF.

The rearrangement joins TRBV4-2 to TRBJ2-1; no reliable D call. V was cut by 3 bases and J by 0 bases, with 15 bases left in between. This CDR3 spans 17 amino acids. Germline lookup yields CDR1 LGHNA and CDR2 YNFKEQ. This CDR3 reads CASSHPAIRSSYNEQFF. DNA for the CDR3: TGTGCCAGCAGCCACCCAGCTATACGGAGCTCCTACAATGAGCAGTTCTTC.

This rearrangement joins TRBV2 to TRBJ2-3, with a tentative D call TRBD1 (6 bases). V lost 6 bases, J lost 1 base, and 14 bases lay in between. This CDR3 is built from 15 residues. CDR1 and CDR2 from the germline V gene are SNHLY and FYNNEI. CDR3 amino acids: CASRLGQLGTDTQYF. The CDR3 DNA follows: TGTGCCAGCAGGCTCGGACAGCTCGGCACAGATACGCAGTATTTT. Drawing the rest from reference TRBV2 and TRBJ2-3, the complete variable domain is EPEVTQTPSHQVTQMGQEVILRCVPISNHLYFYWYRQILGQKVEFLVSFYNNEISEKSEIFDDQFSVERPDGSNFTLKIRSTKLEDSAMYFCASRLGQLGTDTQYFGPGTRLTVL.

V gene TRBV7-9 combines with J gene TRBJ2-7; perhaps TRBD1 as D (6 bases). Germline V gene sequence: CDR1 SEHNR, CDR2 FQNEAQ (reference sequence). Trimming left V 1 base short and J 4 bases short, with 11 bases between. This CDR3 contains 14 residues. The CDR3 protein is CASSLGQGLYEQYF. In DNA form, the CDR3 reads TGTGCCAGCAGCTTAGGTCAGGGGCTATACGAGCAGTACTTC.

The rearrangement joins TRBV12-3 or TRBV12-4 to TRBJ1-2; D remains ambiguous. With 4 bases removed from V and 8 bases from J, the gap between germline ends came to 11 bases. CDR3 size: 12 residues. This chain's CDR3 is CASSSRWNGYTF. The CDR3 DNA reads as TGTGCCAGCAGTTCCCGGTGGAACGGCTACACCTTC.

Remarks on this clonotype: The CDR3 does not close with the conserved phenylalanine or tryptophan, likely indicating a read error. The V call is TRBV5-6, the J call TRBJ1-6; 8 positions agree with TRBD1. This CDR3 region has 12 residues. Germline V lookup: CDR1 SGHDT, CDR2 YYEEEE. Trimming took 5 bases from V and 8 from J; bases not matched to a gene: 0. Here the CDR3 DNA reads TGTGCCAGCAGGACAGGGGATTCACCCCTCCACCTT. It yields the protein CASRTGDSPLHL.